A single T cell receptor beta chain is shown here with its context. Its specificity is not known. This record comes from a study of STAT3 mutations in large granular lymphocyte leukemia. Study-wide results and caveats: Every T-LGLL patient had at least one immunodominant TCRbeta clonotype. Persisting codominant clonotypes may have hidden a small pathogenic clone.

Trimming took 5 bases from V and 15 from J; bases not matched to a gene: 10. The CDR3 runs to 12 residues. The germline V gene encodes CDR1 MDHEN and CDR2 SYDVKM. The protocol was immunoSEQ multiplex PCR, while the TCRdb copy is restricted to in-frame clones and leaves out a portion. Of more than 7,000 clones detected, 85% to 90% appear once; the ten largest clones hold 81%. This chain connects TRBV28 to TRBJ1-5, with 7 nucleotides matching TRBD1. Sequencing was done on a sample of peripheral blood mononuclear cells. The source is a man older than 75 with T-cell large granular lymphocyte leukemia. Some clones in this sample may be carry-over from other donors' samples. Here the CDR3 reads CASSLRQGRMHF. In nucleotides, the CDR3 is TGTGCCAGCAGTCTTCGACAGGGCCGCATGCATTTT.